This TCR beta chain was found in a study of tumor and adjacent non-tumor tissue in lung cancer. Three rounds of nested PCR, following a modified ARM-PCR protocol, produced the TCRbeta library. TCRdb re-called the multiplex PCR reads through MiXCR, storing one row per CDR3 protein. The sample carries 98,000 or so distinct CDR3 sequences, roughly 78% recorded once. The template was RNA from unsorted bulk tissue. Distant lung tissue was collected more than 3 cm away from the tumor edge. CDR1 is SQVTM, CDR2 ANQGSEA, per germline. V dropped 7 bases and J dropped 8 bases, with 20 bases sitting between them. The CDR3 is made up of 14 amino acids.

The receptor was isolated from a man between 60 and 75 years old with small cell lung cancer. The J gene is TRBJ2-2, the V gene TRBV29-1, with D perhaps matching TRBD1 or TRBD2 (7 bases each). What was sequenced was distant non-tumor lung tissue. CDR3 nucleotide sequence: TGCAGCGCCCCAGGGGGGGCGGACATTGGGGAGCTGTTTTTT. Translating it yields CSAPGGADIGELFF.